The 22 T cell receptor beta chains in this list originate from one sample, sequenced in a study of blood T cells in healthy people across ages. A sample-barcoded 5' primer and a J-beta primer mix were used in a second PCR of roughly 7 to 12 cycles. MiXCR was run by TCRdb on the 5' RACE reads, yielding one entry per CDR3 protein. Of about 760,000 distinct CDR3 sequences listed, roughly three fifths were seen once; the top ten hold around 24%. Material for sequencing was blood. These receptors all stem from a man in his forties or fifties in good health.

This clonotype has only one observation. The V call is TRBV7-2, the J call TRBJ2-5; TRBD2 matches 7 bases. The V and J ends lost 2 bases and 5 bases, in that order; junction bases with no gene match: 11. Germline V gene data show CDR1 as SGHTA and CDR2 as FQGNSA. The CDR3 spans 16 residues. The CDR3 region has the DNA TGTGCCAGCAGCTTATCCCGGCCGGGAGGAGCGGAGACCCAGTACTTC. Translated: CASSLSRPGGAETQYF.

CDR3 in amino acids: CASSSGVSVGYEQYF. In DNA form, the CDR3 reads TGTGCCAGCAGCTCCGGGGTCTCCGTGGGCTACGAGCAGTACTTC. The chain recombines TRBV7-2 with TRBJ2-7, with a tentative D call TRBD2 (5 bases). V lost 4 bases, J lost 3 bases, and 16 bases lay in between. This CDR3 is built from 15 residues. CDR1 is SGHTA and CDR2 is FQGNSA in the germline V gene.

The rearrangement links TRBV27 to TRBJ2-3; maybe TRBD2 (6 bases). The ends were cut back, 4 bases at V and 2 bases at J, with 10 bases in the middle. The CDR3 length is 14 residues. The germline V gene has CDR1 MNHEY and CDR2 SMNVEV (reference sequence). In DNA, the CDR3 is TGTGCCAGCAGTTGGCGGGATCCCACAGATACGCAGTATTTT. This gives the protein CASSWRDPTDTQYF.

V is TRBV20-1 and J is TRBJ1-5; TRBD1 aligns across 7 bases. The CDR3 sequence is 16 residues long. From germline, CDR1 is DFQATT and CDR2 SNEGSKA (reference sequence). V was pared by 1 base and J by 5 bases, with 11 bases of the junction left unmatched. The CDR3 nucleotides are TGCAGTGCTAGAGTGGACCCGGGACAGCCTCATCAGCCCCAGCATTTT. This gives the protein CSARVDPGQPHQPQHF.

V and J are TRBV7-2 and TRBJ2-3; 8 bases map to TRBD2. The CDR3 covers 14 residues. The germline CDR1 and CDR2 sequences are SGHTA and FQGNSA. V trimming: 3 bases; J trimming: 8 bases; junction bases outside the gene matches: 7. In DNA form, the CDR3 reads TGTGCCAGCAGCTTGGGACTAGATTTGGGTACGCAGTATTTT. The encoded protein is CASSLGLDLGTQYF.

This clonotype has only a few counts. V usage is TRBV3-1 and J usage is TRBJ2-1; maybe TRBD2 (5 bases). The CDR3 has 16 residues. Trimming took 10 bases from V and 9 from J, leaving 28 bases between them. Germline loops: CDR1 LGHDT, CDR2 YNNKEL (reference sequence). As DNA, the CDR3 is TGTGCCACCCAGGTAGGGAGTGGTGCTTTTTCAGGTGAGCAGTTCTTC. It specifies CATQVGSGAFSGEQFF.

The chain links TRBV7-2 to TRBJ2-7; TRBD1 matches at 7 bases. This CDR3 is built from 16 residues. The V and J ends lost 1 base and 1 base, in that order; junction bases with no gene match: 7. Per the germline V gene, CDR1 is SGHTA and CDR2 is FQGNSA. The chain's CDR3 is CASSLGGTARSYEQYF. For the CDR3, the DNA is TGTGCCAGCAGCTTAGGGGGGACAGCCCGATCCTACGAGCAGTACTTC.

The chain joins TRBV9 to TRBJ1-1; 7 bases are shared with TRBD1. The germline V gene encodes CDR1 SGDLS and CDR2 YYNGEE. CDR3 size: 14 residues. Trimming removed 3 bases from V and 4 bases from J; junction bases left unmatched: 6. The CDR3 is CASSGTGVGTEAFF. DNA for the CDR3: TGTGCCAGCAGCGGAACAGGGGTCGGCACTGAAGCTTTCTTT. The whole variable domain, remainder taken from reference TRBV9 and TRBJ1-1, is DSGVTQTPKHLITATGQRVTLRCSPRSGDLSVYWYQQSLDQGLQFLIQYYNGEERAKGNILERFSAQQFPDLHSELNLSSLELGDSALYFCASSGTGVGTEAFFGQGTRLTVV.

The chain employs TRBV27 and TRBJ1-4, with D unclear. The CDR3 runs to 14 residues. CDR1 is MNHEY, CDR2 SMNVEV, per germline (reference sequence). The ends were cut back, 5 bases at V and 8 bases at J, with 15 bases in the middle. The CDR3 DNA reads TGTGCCAGCAGTCCGATCTGGGCGGAGGAAAAACTGTTTTTT. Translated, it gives CASSPIWAEEKLFF.

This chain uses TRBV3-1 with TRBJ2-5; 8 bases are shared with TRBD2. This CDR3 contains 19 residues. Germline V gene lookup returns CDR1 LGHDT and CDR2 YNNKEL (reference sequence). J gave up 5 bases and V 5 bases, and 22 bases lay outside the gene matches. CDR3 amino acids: CASSSRKSSGSMLFETQYF. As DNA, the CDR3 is TGTGCCAGCAGCTCCAGAAAGTCCAGCGGGAGCATGTTGTTTGAGACCCAGTACTTC.

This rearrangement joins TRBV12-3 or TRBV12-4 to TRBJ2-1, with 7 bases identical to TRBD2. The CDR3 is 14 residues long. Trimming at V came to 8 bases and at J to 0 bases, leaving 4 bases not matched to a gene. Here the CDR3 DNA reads TGTGCCAGCCAAGCGGGGAGCTCCTACAATGAGCAGTTCTTC. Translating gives CASQAGSSYNEQFF.

In DNA form, the CDR3 reads TGTGCCAGCAGCCCGGACAGAAGAGAGACCCAGTACTTC. This gives the protein CASSPDRRETQYF. The chain employs TRBV5-6 and TRBJ2-5; a weak D match, TRBD1 (6 bases). There are 13 residues in the CDR3. The V end lost 4 bases, the J end lost 4 bases, and 11 bases lay between the germline ends. Germline V CDR1 and CDR2: SGHDT, YYEEEE.

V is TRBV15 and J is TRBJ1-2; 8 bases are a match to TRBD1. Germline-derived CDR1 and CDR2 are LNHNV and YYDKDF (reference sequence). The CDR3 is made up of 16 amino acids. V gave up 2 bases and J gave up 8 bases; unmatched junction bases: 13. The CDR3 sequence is CATSRTGQGRLWGYTF. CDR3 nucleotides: TGTGCCACCAGCAGAACCGGACAGGGCAGATTGTGGGGCTACACCTTC.

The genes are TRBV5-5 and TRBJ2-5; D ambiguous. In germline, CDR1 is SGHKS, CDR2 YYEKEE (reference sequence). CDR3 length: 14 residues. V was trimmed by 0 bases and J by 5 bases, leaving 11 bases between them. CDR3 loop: CASSLALLVETQYF. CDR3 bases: TGTGCCAGCAGCTTGGCACTTCTAGTGGAGACCCAGTACTTC.

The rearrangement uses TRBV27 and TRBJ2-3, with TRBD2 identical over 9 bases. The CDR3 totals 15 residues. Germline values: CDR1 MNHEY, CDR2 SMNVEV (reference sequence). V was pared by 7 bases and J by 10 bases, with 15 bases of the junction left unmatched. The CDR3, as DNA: TGTGCCAGCACCCCACTTAGCGGGAGCGGTTACGCGCAGTATTTT. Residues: CASTPLSGSGYAQYF.

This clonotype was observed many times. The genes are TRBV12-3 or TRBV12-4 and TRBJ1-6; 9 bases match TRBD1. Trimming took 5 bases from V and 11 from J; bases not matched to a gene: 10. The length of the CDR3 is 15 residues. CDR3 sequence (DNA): TGTGCCAGCAGTCTTCGACAGGGGGATCTACCACCCCTCCACTTT. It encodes CASSLRQGDLPPLHF.

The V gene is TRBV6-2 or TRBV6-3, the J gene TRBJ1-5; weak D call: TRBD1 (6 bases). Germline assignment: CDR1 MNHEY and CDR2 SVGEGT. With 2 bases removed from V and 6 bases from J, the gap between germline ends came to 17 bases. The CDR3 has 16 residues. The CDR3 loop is CASSYRRGRTGQPQHF. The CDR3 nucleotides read TGTGCCAGCAGTTACCGTCGGGGGCGAACAGGTCAGCCCCAGCATTTT.

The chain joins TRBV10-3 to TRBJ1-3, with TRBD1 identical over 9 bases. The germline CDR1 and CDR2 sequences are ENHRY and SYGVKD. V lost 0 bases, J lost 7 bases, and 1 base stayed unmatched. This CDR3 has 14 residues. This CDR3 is CAISESGTGNTIYF. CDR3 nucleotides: TGTGCCATCAGTGAGTCCGGGACAGGGAACACCATATATTTT.

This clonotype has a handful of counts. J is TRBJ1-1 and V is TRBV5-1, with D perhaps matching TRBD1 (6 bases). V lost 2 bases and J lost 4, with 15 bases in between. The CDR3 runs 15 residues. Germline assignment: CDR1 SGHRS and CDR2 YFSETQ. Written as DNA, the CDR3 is TGCGCCAGCAGCTTCGGACAGATCGGAAGCACTGAAGCTTTCTTT. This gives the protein CASSFGQIGSTEAFF. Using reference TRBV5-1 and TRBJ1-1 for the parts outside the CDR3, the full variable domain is KAGVTQTPRYLIKTRGQQVTLSCSPISGHRSVSWYQQTPGQGLQFLFEYFSETQRNKGNFPGRFSGRQFSNSRSEMNVSTLELGDSALYLCASSFGQIGSTEAFFGQGTRLTVV.

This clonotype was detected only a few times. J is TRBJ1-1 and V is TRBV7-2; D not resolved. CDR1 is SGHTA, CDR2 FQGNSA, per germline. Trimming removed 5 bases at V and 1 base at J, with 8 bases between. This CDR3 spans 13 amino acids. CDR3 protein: CASSRHENTEAFF. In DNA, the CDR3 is TGTGCCAGCAGCCGACATGAGAACACTGAAGCTTTCTTT.

The CDR3 nucleotides read TGTGCCAGCAGCCCCGGACAGGACAGCTCTGGGGCCAACGTCCTGACTTTC. Its protein product is CASSPGQDSSGANVLTF. The chain recombines TRBV28 with TRBJ2-6, with 7 bases matching TRBD1. The trim removed 6 bases at V and 0 bases at J, leaving 8 bases unmatched. CDR3 length: 17 amino acids. Germline CDR1 is MDHEN and CDR2 is SYDVKM. Together with reference TRBV28 and TRBJ2-6, the CDR3 gives the full variable domain: DVKVTQSSRYLVKRTGEKVFLECVQDMDHENMFWYRQDPGLGLRLIYFSYDVKMKEKGDIPEGYSVSREKKERFSLILESASTNQTSMYLCASSPGQDSSGANVLTFGAGSRLTVL.

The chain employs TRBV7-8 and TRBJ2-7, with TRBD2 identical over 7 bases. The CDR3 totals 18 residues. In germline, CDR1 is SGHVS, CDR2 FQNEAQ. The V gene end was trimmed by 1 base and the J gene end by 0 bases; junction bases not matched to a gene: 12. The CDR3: CASSLVLSSGPSSYEQYF. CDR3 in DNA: TGTGCCAGCAGCTTAGTCTTGAGTAGCGGGCCCTCCTCCTACGAGCAGTACTTC.